This T cell receptor beta chain was obtained from a study of cytomegalovirus exposure and HLA in healthy donors. In the PCR, 60 Vbeta and 13 Jbeta primers were used. TCRdb keeps only in-frame clones here, not all; method: immunoSEQ multiplex PCR. In the table there are roughly 120,000 clones, 55% to 65% of which are singletons. This clone appeared a few times. This TCR was recovered from a middle-aged man in good health and CMV-seropositive. What was sequenced was PBMCs.

Here the CDR3 DNA reads TGTGCCAGCTCAAAAGACAGGAGGAATCAGCCCCAGCATTTT. Its protein is CASSKDRRNQPQHF. The chain couples TRBV18 to TRBJ1-5, with D possibly being TRBD1 (6 bases). The germline V gene encodes CDR1 KGHSH and CDR2 LQKENI. Trimming took 5 bases from V and 4 from J, leaving 12 bases between them. CDR3 length: 14 amino acids. The complete variable domain, with remaining parts taken from reference TRBV18 and TRBJ1-5, reads NAGVMQNPRHLVRRRGQEARLRCSPMKGHSHVYWYRQLPEEGLKFMVYLQKENIIDESGMPKERFSAEFPKEGPSILRIQQVVRGDSAAYFCASSKDRRNQPQHFGDGTRLSIL.